This TCR beta chain originates from a study of Tregs in tolerant kidney transplant recipients. This table comes from immunoSEQ multiplex PCR, and its TCRdb copy is limited to in-frame clones, with some not included. The profile covers fewer than 20,000 clones, with about two thirds appearing a single time and 3% to 3.5% taken by the ten largest. Comment on this clone: Its antigen remains unknown.

Study findings and constraints: Validation in larger populations is needed because few patients were studied.

The CDR3 has 14 residues. V was trimmed by 6 bases and J by 2 bases, leaving 13 bases between them. Germline-derived CDR1 and CDR2 are MNHEY and SVGAGI. The clonotype originates from a human donor in good health. Sequencing was performed on Tregs from blood cultured with allogeneic cells. V gene TRBV6-5 combines with J gene TRBJ1-2, with D possibly TRBD1 on 6 matching bases. CDR3 in DNA: TGTGCCAGCAGCAGGGACAAGCGAAACTATGGCTACACCTTC. It encodes CASSRDKRNYGYTF.